These 12 T cell receptor beta chains came from one sample sequenced in a study of blood T cells in healthy people across ages. The authors ran a second PCR of roughly 6 to 12 cycles using a sample-barcoded 5' primer and a J-beta primer mix. TCRdb processed the 5' RACE reads anew with MiXCR; each CDR3 protein has one entry. The sample shows hundreds of thousands of distinct CDR3 sequences, 55% to 70% of them seen only once. The sequenced sample was blood. The origin of the receptors is a man under 40 in good health.

In this sample, this clonotype turned up many times. The chain has TRBV20-1 and TRBJ2-7; D is unresolved. Germline V lookup: CDR1 DFQATT, CDR2 SNEGSKA (reference sequence). CDR3 size: 11 residues. CDR3 loop: CSASSSYEQYF. The DNA for the CDR3 is TGCAGCGCCTCCAGCTCCTACGAGCAGTACTTC.

This sequence joins TRBV6-1 and TRBJ2-1; D not resolved. The V and J ends lost 8 bases and 8 bases respectively, with 22 bases between them. The CDR3 runs 15 residues. Per germline, CDR1 MNHNS and CDR2 SASEGT. The CDR3 DNA is TGTGCCAGCGGTAACGGGCGAGCTGTGATTGATGAGCAGTTCTTC. Its translation is CASGNGRAVIDEQFF.

This rearrangement joins TRBV6-5 to TRBJ2-7, with unresolved D. The V gene lost 0 bases and the J gene lost 2 bases, with 8 bases spanning the gap. From germline, CDR1 is MNHEY and CDR2 SVGAGI. The CDR3 consists of 14 residues. As DNA, the CDR3 is TGTGCCAGCAGTTACTCGATAGTTCCCTACGAGCAGTACTTC. Translating gives CASSYSIVPYEQYF.

The CDR3 DNA reads TGTGCCAGCAGAGAAAGCGGGTCCGAGACCCAGTACTTC. This codes for CASRESGSETQYF. The V and J genes are TRBV6-1 and TRBJ2-5, with a possible D match to TRBD2 (6 bases). Trimming stripped 6 bases from V and 5 bases from J, with 13 bases between. Germline V gene data show CDR1 as MNHNS and CDR2 as SASEGT. The CDR3 totals 13 residues.

This sequence joins TRBV10-3 and TRBJ2-1; 11 nucleotides align to TRBD1. The CDR3 has 20 residues. Germline V gene data show CDR1 as ENHRY and CDR2 as SYGVKD. The trim removed 0 bases at V and 0 bases at J, leaving 10 bases unmatched. CDR3 residues: CAISESLGQGVQGSYNEQFF. The DNA of the CDR3 is TGTGCCATCAGTGAGTCCTTGGGACAGGGGGTACAAGGCTCCTACAATGAGCAGTTCTTC.

J is TRBJ2-1 and V is TRBV27, with 7 positions matching TRBD2. CDR1 and CDR2 from the germline V gene are MNHEY and SMNVEV (reference sequence). V shed 6 bases and J 0 bases; nucleotides not matched to a gene: 5. The CDR3 has 15 amino acids. The CDR3 sequence is CASRPQRGSYNEQFF. The DNA for the CDR3 is TGTGCCAGCAGACCTCAGCGGGGCTCCTACAATGAGCAGTTCTTC.

V usage is TRBV5-1 and J usage is TRBJ1-1, with D perhaps matching TRBD1 (5 bases). The CDR3 has 16 amino acids. CDR1 SGHRS and CDR2 YFSETQ come from the germline V gene. V gave up 0 bases and J gave up 3 bases, with 15 bases separating them. CDR3: CASSLDARAGDTEAFF. CDR3 in DNA: TGCGCCAGCAGCTTGGACGCCCGGGCGGGGGACACTGAAGCTTTCTTT.

V and J are TRBV21-1 and TRBJ2-1; TRBD2 reflects the table's D call only, with no check against the DNA. TRBJ2-7 explains the end of the DNA better; the J call may be wrong. TRBV21-1 is given as a pseudogene. This CDR3 has 17 residues. For the CDR3, the DNA is TGTGCCAGCAGCAAAGCCCCCCAGACTAGTTTATCCTATGAGCAGTACTTC. Translated: CASSKAPQTSLSYEQYF.

A few counts support this clonotype. This sequence joins TRBV12-3 or TRBV12-4 and TRBJ2-5; no definite D call. Trimming shortened V by 3 bases and J by 5 bases, and 7 bases separated the two germline ends. The CDR3 is 12 residues long. The CDR3 spells CASSFFGETQYF. The DNA of the CDR3 is TGTGCCAGCAGTTTCTTCGGGGAGACCCAGTACTTC.

The chain uses TRBV2 and TRBJ2-1; D may be TRBD2 (5 bases). The CDR3 spans 12 residues. Germline V CDR1 and CDR2: SNHLY, FYNNEI. Trimming left V 6 bases short and J 7 bases short, with 10 bases between. In nucleotides, the CDR3 is TGTGCCAGCAGGCTGGACTTTAATGAGCAGTTCTTC. This codes for CASRLDFNEQFF. Variable domain in full (rest from reference TRBV2 and TRBJ2-1): EPEVTQTPSHQVTQMGQEVILRCVPISNHLYFYWYRQILGQKVEFLVSFYNNEISEKSEIFDDQFSVERPDGSNFTLKIRSTKLEDSAMYFCASRLDFNEQFFGPGTRLTVL.

This clonotype was picked up one time. The chain joins TRBV5-1 to TRBJ2-1, with 7 nucleotides matching TRBD1. The CDR3 has 16 amino acids. Germline-derived CDR1 and CDR2 are SGHRS and YFSETQ. The V and J ends lost 0 bases and 7 bases, in that order; junction bases with no gene match: 10. The CDR3 DNA follows: TGCGCCAGCAGCTTGGTAGGGGACAGAAACTGGAATGAGCAGTTCTTC. Translating gives CASSLVGDRNWNEQFF.

The CDR3 protein is CRGAPQLAGSYNEQFF. Here the CDR3 DNA reads TGCAGGGGCGCCCCCCAACTAGCGGGATCCTACAATGAGCAGTTCTTC. This chain uses TRBV20-1 with TRBJ2-1; TRBD2 matches at 10 bases. The CDR3 covers 16 residues. The germline CDR1 and CDR2 sequences are DFQATT and SNEGSKA (reference sequence).